This T cell receptor beta chain was identified during a study of siplizumab effects on memory and regulatory T cells. Measured with immunoSEQ multiplex PCR; TCRdb has only the in-frame clones, and not every one. The repertoire holds about 82,000 clones, with 80% to 90% as singletons. V lost 1 base and J 5 bases, leaving 9 bases between the germline ends. The CDR3 is made up of 15 amino acids. Germline CDR1 and CDR2: SGHAT and FQNNGV. The sequenced sample was Tregs sorted from blood. This chain joins TRBV11-2 and TRBJ1-6; D call uncertain. This TCR came from a human donor in good health. The CDR3 region has the DNA TGTGCCAGCAGCTTAGGGGTCACGGATAATTCACCCCTCCACTTT. Protein: CASSLGVTDNSPLHF.